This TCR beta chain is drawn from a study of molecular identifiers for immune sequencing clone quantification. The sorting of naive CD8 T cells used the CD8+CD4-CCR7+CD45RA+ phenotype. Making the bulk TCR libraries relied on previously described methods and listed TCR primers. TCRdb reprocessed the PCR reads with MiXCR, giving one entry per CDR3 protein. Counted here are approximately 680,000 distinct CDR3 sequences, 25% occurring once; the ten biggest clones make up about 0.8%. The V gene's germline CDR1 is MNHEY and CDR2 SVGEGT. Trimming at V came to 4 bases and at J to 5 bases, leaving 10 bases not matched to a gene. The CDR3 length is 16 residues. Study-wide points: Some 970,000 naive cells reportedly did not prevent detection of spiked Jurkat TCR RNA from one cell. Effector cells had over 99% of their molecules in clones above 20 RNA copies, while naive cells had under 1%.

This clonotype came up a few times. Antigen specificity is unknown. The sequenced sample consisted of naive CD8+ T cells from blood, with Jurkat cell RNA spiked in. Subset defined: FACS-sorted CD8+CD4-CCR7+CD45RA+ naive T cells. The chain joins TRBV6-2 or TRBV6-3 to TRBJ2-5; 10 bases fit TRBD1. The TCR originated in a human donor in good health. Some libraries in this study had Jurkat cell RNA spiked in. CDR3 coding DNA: TGTGCCAGCAGTTTAACCGGGACAGGGGTCTGGGAGACCCAGTACTTC. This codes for CASSLTGTGVWETQYF.